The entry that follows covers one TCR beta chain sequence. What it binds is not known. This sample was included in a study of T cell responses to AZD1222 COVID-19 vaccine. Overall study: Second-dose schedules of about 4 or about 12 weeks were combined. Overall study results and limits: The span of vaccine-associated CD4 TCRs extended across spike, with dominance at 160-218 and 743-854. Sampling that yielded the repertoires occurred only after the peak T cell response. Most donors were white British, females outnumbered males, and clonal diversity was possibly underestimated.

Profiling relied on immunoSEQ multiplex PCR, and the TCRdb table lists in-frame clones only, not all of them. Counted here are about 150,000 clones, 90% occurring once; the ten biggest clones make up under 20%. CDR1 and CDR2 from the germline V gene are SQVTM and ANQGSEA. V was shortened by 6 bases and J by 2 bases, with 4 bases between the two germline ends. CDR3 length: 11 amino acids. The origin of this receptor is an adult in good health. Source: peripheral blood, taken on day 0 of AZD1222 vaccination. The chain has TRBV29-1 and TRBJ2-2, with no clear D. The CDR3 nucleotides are TGCAGCGTCTTAAACACCGGGGAGCTGTTTTTT. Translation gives CSVLNTGELFF.